The 6 T cell receptor beta chains listed next were all sequenced from one sample in a study of T-cell memory formation after mild COVID-19. One entry per CDR3 protein, called by TCRdb with MiXCR from the 5' RACE reads. The sample consists of about 320,000 distinct CDR3 sequences, roughly an eighth of them appearing once. Sequencing was performed on PBMCs or a T cell subset sorted from them (not recorded which). These receptors came from a man between 18 and 29 years old who had mild COVID-19 (a few samples of this study predate the infection). Cell type and time point are not known.

This chain uses TRBV5-5 with TRBJ2-5, with TRBD1 matching over 9 bases. V lost 2 bases and J lost 2; bases outside the gene matches: 7. CDR1 SGHKS and CDR2 YYEKEE come from the germline V gene (reference sequence). The CDR3 spans 16 residues. CDR3: CASSFGQGQGQETQYF. CDR3 coding DNA: TGTGCCAGCAGCTTCGGACAGGGACAGGGACAAGAGACCCAGTACTTC.

This clonotype has a handful of counts. V usage is TRBV19 and J usage is TRBJ2-3, with D possibly being TRBD2 (6 bases). V was cut by 8 bases and J by 6 bases, with 15 bases left in between. The germline V gene encodes CDR1 LNHDA and CDR2 SQIVND (reference sequence). The length of the CDR3 is 13 residues. The CDR3 is CASRDLPWDTQYF. The CDR3 coding sequence is TGTGCCAGTCGGGACTTACCCTGGGATACGCAGTATTTT.

J is TRBJ2-7 and V is TRBV7-6; tentatively, D is TRBD2 (6 bases). Germline CDR1 reads SGHVS; CDR2 reads FNYEAQ. The CDR3 is made up of 15 amino acids. Trimming removed 5 bases from V and 2 bases from J, with 16 bases in between. CDR3 nucleotide sequence: TGTGCCAGCAGCCTCGAGCCCGGGAGCACCTACGAGCAGTACTTC. Its translation is CASSLEPGSTYEQYF.

The chain employs TRBV7-3 and TRBJ2-7; TRBD1 or TRBD2 may be the D gene (5 bases each). Germline CDR1 and CDR2: SGHTA and FQGTGA. The length of the CDR3 is 14 residues. V lost 3 bases and J 2 bases, leaving 11 bases between the germline ends. CDR3 DNA: TGTGCCAGCAGCTTTACTGGGGGACCCTACGAGCAGTACTTC. Protein sequence: CASSFTGGPYEQYF.

This clonotype showed up just a few times. The J gene is TRBJ2-5, the V gene TRBV5-4; D perhaps matches TRBD1 (5 bases). V was shortened by 2 bases and J by 4 bases, with 12 bases between the two germline ends. Germline V gives CDR1 SGHNT, CDR2 YYREEE (reference sequence). The CDR3 loop spans 14 amino acids. CDR3 loop: CASSFQGATETQYF. DNA of the CDR3: TGTGCCAGCAGCTTTCAGGGTGCCACAGAGACCCAGTACTTC.

This chain joins TRBV20-1 and TRBJ1-4; no reliable D call. Germline lookup yields CDR1 DFQATT and CDR2 SNEGSKA (reference sequence). V lost 1 base and J 6 bases, leaving 12 bases between the germline ends. The CDR3 loop spans 14 amino acids. The CDR3 DNA sequence: TGCAGTGCTAGAGTTGGACTTGGCGATGAAAAACTGTTTTTT. Protein sequence: CSARVGLGDEKLFF.